The T cell receptor beta chain described here comes from a study of glioma-infiltrating T cells. Study conclusions and caveats: Tissue-blood divergence was below expectation in non-neoplastic patients, above in gliomas.

TCR alpha and beta CDR3 regions were amplified from RNA using iRepertoire nested multiplex PCR. TCRdb processed the multiplex PCR reads anew with MiXCR; each CDR3 protein has one entry. The table has roughly 190,000 distinct CDR3 sequences, over 30% seen once; the top ten hold roughly a fifth. Germline loops: CDR1 MNHEY, CDR2 SMNVEV (reference sequence). The CDR3 length is 13 residues. The V and J ends lost 7 bases and 12 bases respectively, with 19 bases between them. This clonotype was seen ten or more times. What it binds is not known. The chain couples TRBV27 to TRBJ2-1; a weak D match, TRBD2 (5 bases). The specimen was glioma tissue, nonneoplastic brain tissue, or PBMCs (not recorded which). The TCR originated in a human donor with low-grade glioma or glioblastoma, undergoing nonglioma brain surgery, or in good health (not recorded which). This chain's CDR3 is CASTAKPAGLQFF. As DNA, the CDR3 is TGTGCCAGCACCGCCAAACCGGCGGGTCTGCAGTTCTTC.